These T cell receptor beta chains were read from a single sample in a study of shared clonotypes between healthy human individuals. The protocol was immunoSEQ multiplex PCR, while the TCRdb copy is restricted to in-frame clones and leaves out a portion. Among over 400,000 clones, about 84% were seen once, and the ten largest hold 12%. Sequencing used PBMCs. Receptor source: a woman in her thirties or forties in good health. Some clones in this sample may be carry-over from other donors' samples. Each CDR3 is given with its conserved first and last residue. A D gene is named only where the DNA matches it firmly. Only part of the rows carry a size: once, few, many, or a class if the clone is expanded.

. . TRBJ2-3 TRBV29-1 12 TGCGGGGGGCGGGACCAAGGAGATACGCAGTATTTT CGGRDQGDTQYF
. TRBD1 TRBJ2-1 TRBV11-3 12 TGTGCCAGCAGCTTCACAGGGGGTGAGCAGTTCTTC CASSFTGGEQFF
once . TRBJ2-1 TRBV7-9 13 TGTGCCAGCAGCTCGACGCCTATCGATGAGCAGTTCTTC CASSSTPIDEQFF
few TRBD2 TRBJ2-7 TRBV5-4 14 TGTGCCAGCAGCCAGGGACTAGAGGTCTACGAGCAGTACTTC CASSQGLEVYEQYF
. . TRBJ2-7 TRBV11-2 12 TGTGCCAGCAGCCCCCGTGACTACGAGCAGTACTTC CASSPRDYEQYF
. . TRBJ1-4 TRBV5-1 14 TGCGCCAGCAGCTCGGGCAGGGGTAATGAAAAACTGTTTTTT CASSSGRGNEKLFF
. TRBD2 TRBJ2-5 TRBV7-7 20 TGTGCCAGCAGCTTAGGTCCCAGGGGGGGAGCTAGCGGGAGTCGAGAGACCCAGTACTTC CASSLGPRGGASGSRETQYF
. TRBD1 TRBJ2-1 TRBV9 18 TGTGCCAGCAGCGTAGCTCCAAGGAGGGACAGGCACTACAATGAGCAGTTCTTC CASSVAPRRDRHYNEQFF
. TRBD1 TRBJ1-1 TRBV28 15 TGTGCCAGCAGTTTATACCCCCGACAGGGGCATGAAGCTTTCTTT CASSLYPRQGHEAFF
. TRBD1 TRBJ2-7 TRBV5-4 14 TGTGCCAGCAGCTCCCCGGACAGGGTGAGCGAGCAGTACTTC CASSSPDRVSEQYF
. . TRBJ1-4 TRBV7-2 16 TGTGCCAGCAGCCAACCTCAGGGTGGGACGGGTGAAAAACTGTTTTTT CASSQPQGGTGEKLFF
. . TRBJ2-7 TRBV28 12 TGTGCCAGCCTCGGGGTGAATGGGGAGCAGTACTTC CASLGVNGEQYF
once . TRBJ1-1 TRBV5-1 17 TGCGCCAGCAGCTTGCGGCAGGGCCCCAACTCGAACACTGAAGCTTTCTTT CASSLRQGPNSNTEAFF
. . TRBJ2-5 TRBV2 14 TGTGCCAGCAGTGCCGGGGGCACGGTGAGGGAGCAGTACTTC CASSAGGTVREQYF
many . TRBJ2-1 TRBV9 12 TGTGCCAGCAGCGTAGGCAGGAGTGAGCAGTTCTTC CASSVGRSEQFF
. . TRBJ1-2 TRBV28 16 TGTGCCAGCAGCCCCGCCGGGCAGGACGCTAACTATGGCTACACCTTC CASSPAGQDANYGYTF
. . TRBJ1-2 TRBV5-1 13 TGCGCCAGCCGAAACTCATCTAACTATGGCTACACCTTC CASRNSSNYGYTF
. TRBD1 TRBJ2-7 TRBV5-6 15 TGTGCCAGCAGCGTTGGGTTCAGGGGGCTGGACGAGCAGTACTTC CASSVGFRGLDEQYF